What follows are 22 T cell receptor beta chains derived from one specimen sequenced in a study of shared clonotypes between healthy human individuals. Generated by immunoSEQ multiplex PCR, the TCRdb table keeps only in-frame clones and is missing some. There are roughly 490,000 clones in the sample; about 82% occur only once, and 13% lies in the top ten. The specimen sequenced was PBMCs. These receptors were obtained from a woman between 40 and 55 years old in good health. Some clones in this sample may be carry-over from other donors' samples.

The V and J genes are TRBV2 and TRBJ1-2; TRBD1 agrees at 8 bases. The CDR3 covers 16 residues. Trimming at V came to 8 bases and at J to 1 base, leaving 12 bases not matched to a gene. CDR1 is SNHLY and CDR2 is FYNNEI in the germline V gene. CDR3 nucleotide sequence: TGTGCCAGCGGACAGGGTGCCCGTTCCGGTAACTATGGCTACACCTTC. Its protein product is CASGQGARSGNYGYTF.

The CDR3 region is CASSSTGAYGYTF. DNA for the CDR3: TGTGCCAGCAGTTCGACAGGCGCCTATGGCTACACCTTC. The chain employs TRBV2 and TRBJ1-2; a weak D match, TRBD1 (6 bases). The CDR3 has 13 amino acids. Per the germline V gene, CDR1 is SNHLY and CDR2 is FYNNEI. V gave up 5 bases and J gave up 4 bases, with 11 bases separating them.

The rearrangement links TRBV7-9 to TRBJ1-3; D ambiguous. The CDR3 is 15 amino acids. The V end lost 2 bases, the J end lost 0 bases, and 8 bases lay between the germline ends. Germline V CDR1 and CDR2: SEHNR, FQNEAQ (reference sequence). The CDR3 bases are TGTGCCAGCAGCTTATCCCACATCTCTGGAAACACCATATATTTT. Protein: CASSLSHISGNTIYF.

V is TRBV6-4 and J is TRBJ2-1, with TRBD2 identical over 11 bases. The V segment lost 5 bases and the J segment 14 bases; nucleotides outside the gene matches: 8. This CDR3 spans 13 amino acids. Germline V CDR1 and CDR2: MRHNA, SNTAGT. This CDR3 reads CASSPGLAENKFF. The DNA for the CDR3 is TGTGCCAGCAGTCCGGGACTAGCGGAGAATAAGTTCTTC.

The rearrangement uses TRBV7-2 and TRBJ1-1; D remains unclear. Trimming shortened V by 1 base and J by 3 bases, and 18 bases separated the two germline ends. The CDR3 is made up of 17 amino acids. Germline V lookup: CDR1 SGHTA, CDR2 FQGNSA. The DNA for the CDR3 is TGTGCCAGCAGCTTAGAGAGGGCTCCCCAGCAGGACACTGAAGCTTTCTTT. It encodes CASSLERAPQQDTEAFF. The full variable domain, rest sourced from reference TRBV7-2 and TRBJ1-1, is GAGVSQSPSNKVTEKGKDVELRCDPISGHTALYWYRQSLGQGLEFLIYFQGNSAPDKSGLPSDRFSAERTGGSVSTLTIQRTQQEDSAVYLCASSLERAPQQDTEAFFGQGTRLTVV.

On this clone itself: The same CDR3 is also encoded by other DNA sequences in this sample. The chain joins TRBV5-1 to TRBJ2-2, with a tentative D call TRBD2 (6 bases). This CDR3 contains 15 residues. Germline V gene sequence: CDR1 SGHRS, CDR2 YFSETQ. The ends were cut back, 0 bases at V and 1 base at J, with 7 bases in the middle. CDR3 coding DNA: TGCGCCAGCAGCTTGGACGGGGGGAACACCGGGGAGCTGTTTTTT. Its translation: CASSLDGGNTGELFF.

The gene calls are TRBV5-8 and TRBJ2-7, with unresolved D. The CDR3 has 12 amino acids. Deletions cut 4 bases from V and 2 bases from J, with 7 bases between. CDR1 is SGHTS, CDR2 YDEGEE, per germline. The CDR3 protein is CASSPLPYEQYF. The CDR3 bases are TGTGCCAGCAGCCCCCTGCCCTACGAGCAGTACTTC.

This clone has a count of ten or more. The chain links TRBV7-8 to TRBJ2-7; 8 bases are a match to TRBD2. CDR1 is SGHVS and CDR2 is FQNEAQ in the germline V gene. The CDR3 length is 17 residues. Trimming cost V 1 base and J 2 bases; bases outside gene matches: 10. The DNA for the CDR3 is TGTGCCAGCAGCTTAGTGATCCTAGCGGGTACCCCCTACGAGCAGTACTTC. This encodes CASSLVILAGTPYEQYF.

The chain employs TRBV6-1 and TRBJ1-3; D perhaps matches TRBD1 (5 bases). This CDR3 has 15 residues. Germline V gene sequence: CDR1 MNHNS, CDR2 SASEGT. V was cut by 3 bases and J by 5 bases, with 14 bases left in between. This CDR3 reads CASSEGLQVRNTIYF. Here the CDR3 DNA reads TGTGCCAGCAGTGAGGGCCTACAGGTTCGAAACACCATATATTTT.

The rearrangement links TRBV5-1 to TRBJ1-4; the D is unclear. Between the trimmed V and J ends, which lost 4 bases and 5 bases, there was a span of 12 bases. This CDR3 is 14 amino acids long. CDR1 is SGHRS, CDR2 YFSETQ, per germline. The CDR3 region is CASSKDGGNEKLFF. The DNA for the CDR3 is TGCGCCAGCAGCAAGGACGGAGGGAATGAAAAACTGTTTTTT. The full variable domain, rest sourced from reference TRBV5-1 and TRBJ1-4, is KAGVTQTPRYLIKTRGQQVTLSCSPISGHRSVSWYQQTPGQGLQFLFEYFSETQRNKGNFPGRFSGRQFSNSRSEMNVSTLELGDSALYLCASSKDGGNEKLFFGSGTQLSVL.

The chain recombines TRBV7-3 with TRBJ2-6; D possibly corresponds to TRBD1 (5 bases). V lost 5 bases to trimming and J lost 0 bases, with 20 bases between them. This CDR3 contains 19 residues. Germline CDR1 is SGHTA and CDR2 is FQGTGA. The DNA for the CDR3 is TGTGCCAGCAGCATACTGGACAACCGAAACCCCTCTGGGGCCAACGTCCTGACTTTC. This translates into CASSILDNRNPSGANVLTF.

The CDR3 bases are TGCGCCAGCAGCCAAGATTTGGCGGGAGGGCCTCTTGGTGAGCAGTTCTTC. It codes for CASSQDLAGGPLGEQFF. This chain joins TRBV4-3 and TRBJ2-1; 9 bases match TRBD2. Looked up from germline, CDR1 is LGHNA and CDR2 is YSLEER. The V gene end was trimmed by 0 bases and the J gene end by 9 bases; junction bases not matched to a gene: 12. This CDR3 has 17 amino acids.

The count of this clone is one. This chain connects TRBV5-1 to TRBJ1-1; 7 bases agree with TRBD1. Germline V gene data show CDR1 as SGHRS and CDR2 as YFSETQ. The CDR3 is 15 residues long. V lost 5 bases, J lost 0 bases, and 7 bases stayed unmatched. The CDR3 DNA sequence: TGCGCCAGCAGTAGGGACAGTAAGATGAACACTGAAGCTTTCTTT. It encodes CASSRDSKMNTEAFF.

This clone was found a few times. CDR3 protein: CSVQGGGYEQYF. The CDR3 DNA reads as TGCAGCGTTCAGGGAGGAGGCTACGAGCAGTACTTC. This chain joins TRBV29-1 and TRBJ2-7; D is possibly TRBD2 (6 bases). Trimming pared 5 bases from V and 3 bases from J, leaving 11 bases between. CDR1 is SQVTM, CDR2 ANQGSEA, per germline. The length of the CDR3 is 12 residues.

Note on this clone: This same CDR3 is encoded by further DNA sequences in the sample. The rearrangement uses TRBV5-4 and TRBJ1-1; D is undetermined. This CDR3 region has 11 residues. Germline V gene data show CDR1 as SGHNT and CDR2 as YYREEE (reference sequence). With 3 bases removed from V and 8 bases from J, the gap between germline ends came to 8 bases. In DNA form, the CDR3 reads TGTGCCAGCAGCTCCCTGACCGAAGCTTTCTTT. Translating it yields CASSSLTEAFF.

The rearrangement links TRBV6-5 to TRBJ1-1; D remains ambiguous. The CDR3 consists of 14 residues. The ends were cut back, 2 bases at V and 3 bases at J, with 10 bases in the middle. CDR1 is MNHEY and CDR2 is SVGAGI in the germline V gene. The CDR3 loop reads CASSYRFVDTEAFF. In DNA, the CDR3 is TGTGCCAGCAGTTACCGGTTTGTTGACACTGAAGCTTTCTTT.

The chain is built from TRBV28 and TRBJ2-7; possibly TRBD1 for D (5 bases). The CDR3 contains 15 residues. The V gene lost 2 bases and the J gene lost 3 bases, with 14 bases spanning the gap. CDR1 and CDR2 (germline): MDHEN, SYDVKM. CDR3 in amino acids: CASSLPGPLRYEQYF. The CDR3 bases are TGTGCCAGCAGTTTACCAGGGCCACTTCGCTACGAGCAGTACTTC.

The genes are TRBV2 and TRBJ1-1; tentatively, D is TRBD1 (5 bases). Germline V CDR1 and CDR2: SNHLY, FYNNEI. The CDR3 contains 11 residues. Deletions cut 4 bases from V and 10 bases from J, with 10 bases between. CDR3 nucleotide sequence: TGTGCCAGCAGTGGTGGGGCAGCAGCTTTCTTT. Translating gives CASSGGAAAFF.

The rearrangement links TRBV25-1 to TRBJ1-1; D might be TRBD1 (5 bases). The CDR3 is 12 amino acids. Germline V gives CDR1 MGHDK, CDR2 SYGVNS. The V end was cut by 6 bases, the J end by 4 bases, with 9 bases between. The CDR3: CASRGGITEAFF. In DNA form, the CDR3 reads TGTGCCAGCAGGGGGGGGATCACTGAAGCTTTCTTT. The whole variable domain, remainder taken from reference TRBV25-1 and TRBJ1-1, is EADIYQTPRYLVIGTGKKITLECSQTMGHDKMYWYQQDPGMELHLIHYSYGVNSTEKGDLSSESTVSRIRTEHFPLTLESARPSHTSQYLCASRGGITEAFFGQGTRLTVV.

The rearrangement uses TRBV7-9 and TRBJ2-7; tentatively, D is TRBD2 (7 bases). The V gene's germline CDR1 is SEHNR and CDR2 FQNEAQ (reference sequence). The CDR3 is 19 amino acids. V was cut by 4 bases and J by 2 bases, with 27 bases left in between. The CDR3 is CASSSTVGRGGGRPYEQYF. In DNA, the CDR3 is TGTGCCAGCAGCTCCACAGTAGGGAGGGGGGGAGGCCGCCCCTACGAGCAGTACTTC.

The rearrangement joins TRBV10-2 to TRBJ2-4; 8 bases are shared with TRBD2. Per the germline V gene, CDR1 is WSHSY and CDR2 is SAAADI. The CDR3 spans 15 residues. V trimming: 6 bases; J trimming: 6 bases; junction bases outside the gene matches: 10. The CDR3 protein is CASRTGGLGRNIQYF. The CDR3 DNA sequence: TGCGCCAGCAGGACTGGGGGACTAGGGCGAAACATTCAGTACTTC.

This clone was seen only a few times. V is TRBV6-4 and J is TRBJ2-1; 9 nucleotides match TRBD2. Trimming removed 5 bases from V and 4 bases from J; junction bases left unmatched: 6. The CDR3 is made up of 15 amino acids. The V gene's germline CDR1 is MRHNA and CDR2 SNTAGT. CDR3 in DNA: TGTGCCAGCAGTACAACTAGCGGGTCTTACAATGAGCAGTTCTTC. Amino acid sequence: CASSTTSGSYNEQFF.